One T cell receptor beta chain is described in this entry. V shed 7 bases, J shed 4 bases, and the junction held 14 bases outside the gene matches. Germline V lookup: CDR1 SNHLY, CDR2 FYNNEI. This CDR3 is built from 17 residues. Generated by immunoSEQ multiplex PCR, the TCRdb table keeps only in-frame clones and is missing some. This sample has 70,000 or so clones, with over 75% found just once. These data belong to a study of control samples from healthy donors and cancer patients. This receptor was obtained from a man between 50 and 59 years old in good health. Sequencing input: blood. The rearrangement links TRBV2 to TRBJ2-3, with TRBD2 identical over 10 bases. CDR3 bases: TGTGCCAGCAAAGTCAGCGGGGGGGCAAATTCCCCAGATACGCAGTATTTT. Translation gives CASKVSGGANSPDTQYF.